This entry features one T cell receptor (beta chain) sequence. The data belong to a study of blood T cell repertoires in COVID-19. Study overall: Sample material is recorded as cDNA or gDNA derived from T cells, B-cell-depleted T cells, or PBMCs.

Profiling relied on immunoSEQ multiplex PCR, and the TCRdb table lists in-frame clones only, not all of them. Of around 170,000 clones in the sample, more than 85% were seen once. Input material: peripheral blood. The source is a man between 50 and 59 years old with acute or convalescent COVID-19.

This chain's CDR3 is CASSYLLAGGPNTQYF. CDR3 coding DNA: TGTGCCAGCAGTTATCTCCTAGCGGGGGGGCCGAATACGCAGTATTTT. The chain employs TRBV6-5 and TRBJ2-3; 12 bases are a match to TRBD2. V gave up 3 bases and J gave up 7 bases; unmatched junction bases: 8. The CDR3 extends over 16 amino acids. Germline-derived CDR1 and CDR2 are MNHEY and SVGAGI.